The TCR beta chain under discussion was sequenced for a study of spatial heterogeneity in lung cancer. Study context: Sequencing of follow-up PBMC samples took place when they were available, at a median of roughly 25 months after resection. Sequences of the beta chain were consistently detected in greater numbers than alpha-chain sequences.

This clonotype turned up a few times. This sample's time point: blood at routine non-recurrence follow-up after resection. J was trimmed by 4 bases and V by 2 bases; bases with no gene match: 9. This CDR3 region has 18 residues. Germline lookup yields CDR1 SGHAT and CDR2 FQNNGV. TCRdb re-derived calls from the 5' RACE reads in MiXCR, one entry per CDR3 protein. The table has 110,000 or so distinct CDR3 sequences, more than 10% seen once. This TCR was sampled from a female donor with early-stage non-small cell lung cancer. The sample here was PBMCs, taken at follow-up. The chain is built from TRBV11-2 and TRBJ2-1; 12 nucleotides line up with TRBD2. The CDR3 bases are TGTGCCAGCAGCTTACGGGGACTAGCGGGTCCAAAGTACAATGAGCAGTTCTTC. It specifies CASSLRGLAGPKYNEQFF.